This T cell receptor (beta chain) was captured in a study of blood T cell repertoires in COVID-19. This CDR3 region has 17 residues. The germline gives CDR1 KGHDR, CDR2 SFDVKD. The V and J ends lost 1 base and 4 bases, in that order; junction bases with no gene match: 6. The assay was immunoSEQ multiplex PCR, and TCRdb's table has in-frame clones only and misses some. The sample records roughly 35,000 clones, over 90% being singletons. The clonotype originates from a human donor in a cohort sampled during active COVID-19. The sequencing input was peripheral blood. The chain joins TRBV24-1 to TRBJ2-1; 10 bases align to TRBD2. Here the CDR3 DNA reads TGTGCCACCAGTGATTTAAGCGGGGGGGCGGAGTACAATGAGCAGTTCTTC. Translation: CATSDLSGGAEYNEQFF.